Sequencing of this TCR beta chain was carried out in a study of identical twins. Per germline, CDR1 SGDLS and CDR2 YYNGEE. The CDR3 covers 15 residues. The V and J ends lost 9 bases and 2 bases, in that order; junction bases with no gene match: 12. TCRdb used MiXCR to reprocess the 5' RACE reads, holding one entry per CDR3 protein. Of 470,000 or so distinct CDR3 sequences listed, roughly 26% are singletons. Separately, the same data were catalogued under a study of T cells expressing NK-cell markers.

The chain uses TRBV9 and TRBJ2-7; 9 nucleotides align to TRBD2. What was sequenced was CD4+ T cells sorted from blood. This TCR was recovered from a young woman in good health. CDR3 region: CATTLLTSGTYEQYF. In DNA form, the CDR3 reads TGTGCCACCACCCTCCTGACTAGCGGCACCTACGAGCAGTACTTC.